The present T cell receptor beta chain was sequenced within a study of T cells expressing NK-cell markers. General study results and limits: The HCMV specificity of the expanded NKG2C+ T cell clones stayed unresolved.

This CDR3 has 14 residues. Germline V gives CDR1 SQVTM, CDR2 ANQGSEA. Reanalyzing the 5' RACE reads, TCRdb keeps one entry per CDR3 protein, without DNA. This repertoire includes 500,000 to 700,000 distinct CDR3 sequences. In the case of this clonotype: The antigen is undetermined.

The V call is TRBV29-1, the J call TRBJ2-5; checking the TCRdb D call of TRBD1 is not possible without DNA. The TCR originated in a young man in good health. The sample comprised blood T cells: a sorted CD56 or NKG2C T cell subset, CD4+ or CD8+ T cells, or bulk PBMC T cells (not recorded which). The CDR3 here is CSTTGGADQETQYF. Looking up the rest from reference TRBV29-1 and TRBJ2-5 gives the full variable domain: SAVISQKPSRDICQRGTSLTIQCQVDSQVTMMFWYRQQPGQSLTLIATANQGSEATYESGFVIDKFPISRPNLTFSTLTVSNMSPEDSSIYLCSTTGGADQETQYFGPGTRLLVL.